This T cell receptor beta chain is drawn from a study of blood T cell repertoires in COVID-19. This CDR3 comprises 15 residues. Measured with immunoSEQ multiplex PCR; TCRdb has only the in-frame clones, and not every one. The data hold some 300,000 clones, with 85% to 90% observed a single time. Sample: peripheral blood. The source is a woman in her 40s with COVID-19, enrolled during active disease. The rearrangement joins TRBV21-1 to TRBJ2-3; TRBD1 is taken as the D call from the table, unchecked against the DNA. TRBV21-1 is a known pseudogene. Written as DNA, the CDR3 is TGTGCCAGCAGCACCGGACAGGGGAACACAGATACGCAGTATTTT. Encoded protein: CASSTGQGNTDTQYF.